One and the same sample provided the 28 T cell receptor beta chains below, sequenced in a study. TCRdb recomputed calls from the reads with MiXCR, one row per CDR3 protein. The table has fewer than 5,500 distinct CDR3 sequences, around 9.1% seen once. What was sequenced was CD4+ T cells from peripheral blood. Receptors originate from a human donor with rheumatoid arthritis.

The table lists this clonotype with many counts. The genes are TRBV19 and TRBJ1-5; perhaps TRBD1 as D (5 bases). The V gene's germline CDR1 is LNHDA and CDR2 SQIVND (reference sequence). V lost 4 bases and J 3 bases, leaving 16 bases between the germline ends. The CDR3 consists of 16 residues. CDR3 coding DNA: TGTGCCAGTAGTACGCGACATCGGGGGGTCAATCAGCCCCAGCATTTT. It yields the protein CASSTRHRGVNQPQHF.

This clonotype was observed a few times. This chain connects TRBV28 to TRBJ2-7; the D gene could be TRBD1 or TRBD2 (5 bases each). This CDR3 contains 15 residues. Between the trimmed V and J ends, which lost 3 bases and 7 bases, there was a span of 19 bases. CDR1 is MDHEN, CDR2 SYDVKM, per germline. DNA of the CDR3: TGTGCCAGCAGTTTGGACCGACCTGATTGGGGGGAGCAGTACTTC. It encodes CASSLDRPDWGEQYF.

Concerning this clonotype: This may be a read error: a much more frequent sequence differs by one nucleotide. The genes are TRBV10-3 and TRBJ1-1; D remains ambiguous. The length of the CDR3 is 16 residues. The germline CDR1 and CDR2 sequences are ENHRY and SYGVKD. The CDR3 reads CAISEVYQIMNIEAFF. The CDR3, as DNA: TGTGCCATCAGTGAGGTTTATCAGATTATGAACATTGAAGCTTTCTTT.

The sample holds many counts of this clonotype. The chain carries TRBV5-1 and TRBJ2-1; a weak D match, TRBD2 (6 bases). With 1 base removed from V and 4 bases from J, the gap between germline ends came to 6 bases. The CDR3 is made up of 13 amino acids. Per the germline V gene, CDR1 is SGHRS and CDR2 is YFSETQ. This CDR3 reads CASSLREYNEQFF. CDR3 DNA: TGCGCCAGCAGCTTGCGGGAGTACAATGAGCAGTTCTTC.

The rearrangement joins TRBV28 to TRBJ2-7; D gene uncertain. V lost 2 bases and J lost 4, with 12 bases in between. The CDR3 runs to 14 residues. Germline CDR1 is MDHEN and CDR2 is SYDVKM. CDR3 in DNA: TGTGCCAGCAGTTTAAATCTAGGATTTTACGAGCAGTACTTC. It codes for CASSLNLGFYEQYF.

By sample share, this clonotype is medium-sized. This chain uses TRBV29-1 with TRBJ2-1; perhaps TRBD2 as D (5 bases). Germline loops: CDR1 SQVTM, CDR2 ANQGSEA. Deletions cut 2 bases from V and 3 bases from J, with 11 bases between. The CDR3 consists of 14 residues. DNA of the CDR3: TGCAGCGTTGAAATAAACGGGATCTACAATGAGCAGTTCTTC. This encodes CSVEINGIYNEQFF.

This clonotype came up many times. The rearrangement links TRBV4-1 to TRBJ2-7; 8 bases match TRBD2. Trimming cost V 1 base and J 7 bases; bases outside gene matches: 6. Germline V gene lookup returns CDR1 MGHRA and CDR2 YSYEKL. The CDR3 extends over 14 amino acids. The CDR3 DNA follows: TGCGCCAGCAGCCAAGCTCAGCGGGAGTGGGAGCAGTACTTC. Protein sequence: CASSQAQREWEQYF.

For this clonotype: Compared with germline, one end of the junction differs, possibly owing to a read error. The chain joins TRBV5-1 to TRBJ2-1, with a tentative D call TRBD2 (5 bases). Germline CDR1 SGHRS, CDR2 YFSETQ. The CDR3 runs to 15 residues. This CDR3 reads CASNLALVGENEQFF. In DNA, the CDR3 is TGCGCCAGCAACTTGGCCCTAGTGGGAGAAAATGAGCAGTTCTTC.

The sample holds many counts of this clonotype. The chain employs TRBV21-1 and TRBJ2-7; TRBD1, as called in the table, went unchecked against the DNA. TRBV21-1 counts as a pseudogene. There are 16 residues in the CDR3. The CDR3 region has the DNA TGTGCCAGCAGCCACCGACAGGGAACCGCTTCGTACGAGCAGTACTTC. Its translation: CASSHRQGTASYEQYF.

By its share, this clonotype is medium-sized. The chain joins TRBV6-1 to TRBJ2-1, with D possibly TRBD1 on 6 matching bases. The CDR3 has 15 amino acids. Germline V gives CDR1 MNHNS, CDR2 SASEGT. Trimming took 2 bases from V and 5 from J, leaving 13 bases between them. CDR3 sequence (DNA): TGTGCCAGCAGTGAACAGGCTGGACAGAACAATGAGCAGTTCTTC. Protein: CASSEQAGQNNEQFF.

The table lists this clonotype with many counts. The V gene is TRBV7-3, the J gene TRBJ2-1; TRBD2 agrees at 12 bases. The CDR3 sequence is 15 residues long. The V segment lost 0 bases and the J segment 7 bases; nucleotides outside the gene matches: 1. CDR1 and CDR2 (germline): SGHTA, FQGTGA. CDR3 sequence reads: CASSLTLAGGNEQFF. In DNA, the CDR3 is TGTGCCAGCAGCTTAACGCTAGCGGGAGGGAATGAGCAGTTCTTC.

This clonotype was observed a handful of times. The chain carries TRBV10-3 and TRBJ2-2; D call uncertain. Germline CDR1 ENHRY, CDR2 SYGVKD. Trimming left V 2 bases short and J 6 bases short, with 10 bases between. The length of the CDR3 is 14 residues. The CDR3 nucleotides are TGTGCCATCAGTGAGCCCCGGGCGGCCGGGGAGCTGTTTTTT. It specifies CAISEPRAAGELFF.

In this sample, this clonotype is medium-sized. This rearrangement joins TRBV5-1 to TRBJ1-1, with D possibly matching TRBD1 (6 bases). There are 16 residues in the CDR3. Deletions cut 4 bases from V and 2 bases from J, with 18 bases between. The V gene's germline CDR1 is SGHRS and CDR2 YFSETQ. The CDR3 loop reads CASSADGGAGNTEAFF. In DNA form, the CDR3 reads TGCGCCAGCAGCGCAGATGGGGGCGCGGGTAACACTGAAGCTTTCTTT.

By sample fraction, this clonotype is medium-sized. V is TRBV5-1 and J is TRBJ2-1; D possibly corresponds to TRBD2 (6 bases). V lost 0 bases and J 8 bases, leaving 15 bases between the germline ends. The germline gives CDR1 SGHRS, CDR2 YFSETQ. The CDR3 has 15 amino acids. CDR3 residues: CASSLVSGSRDEQFF. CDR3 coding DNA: TGCGCCAGCAGCTTGGTATCCGGGAGTAGAGATGAGCAGTTCTTC.

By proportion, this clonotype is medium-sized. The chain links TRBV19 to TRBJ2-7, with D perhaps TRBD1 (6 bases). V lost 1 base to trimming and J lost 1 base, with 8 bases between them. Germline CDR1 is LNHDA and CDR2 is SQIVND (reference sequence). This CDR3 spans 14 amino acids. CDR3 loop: CASSIGTESYEQYF. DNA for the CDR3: TGTGCCAGTAGTATAGGGACAGAGTCCTACGAGCAGTACTTC.

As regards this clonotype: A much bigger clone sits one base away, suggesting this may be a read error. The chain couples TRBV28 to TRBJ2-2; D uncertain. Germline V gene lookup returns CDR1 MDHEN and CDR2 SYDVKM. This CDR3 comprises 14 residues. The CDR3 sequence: CTSMQPYPTGELFF. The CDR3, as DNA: TGTACCAGCATGCAGCCCTATCCCACCGGGGAGCTGTTTTTT.

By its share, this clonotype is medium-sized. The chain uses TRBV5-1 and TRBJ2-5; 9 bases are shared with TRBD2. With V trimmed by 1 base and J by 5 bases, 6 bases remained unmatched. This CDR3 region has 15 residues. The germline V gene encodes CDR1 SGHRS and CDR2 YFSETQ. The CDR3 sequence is CASSLLAGEGETQYF. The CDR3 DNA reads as TGCGCCAGCAGCTTGTTAGCGGGAGAAGGGGAGACCCAGTACTTC.

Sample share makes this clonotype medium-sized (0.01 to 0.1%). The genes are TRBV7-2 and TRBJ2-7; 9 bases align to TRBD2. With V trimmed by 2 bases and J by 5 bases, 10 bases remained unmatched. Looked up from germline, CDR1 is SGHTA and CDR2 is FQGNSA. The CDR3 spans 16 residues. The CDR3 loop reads CASSLLPPSGTHEQYF. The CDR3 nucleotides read TGTGCCAGCAGCTTATTACCCCCTAGCGGGACCCACGAGCAGTACTTC.

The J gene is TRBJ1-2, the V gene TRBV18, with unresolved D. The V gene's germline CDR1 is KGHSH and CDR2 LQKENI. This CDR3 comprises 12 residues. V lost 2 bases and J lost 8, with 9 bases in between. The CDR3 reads CASSPSSGGYTF. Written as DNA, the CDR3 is TGTGCCAGCTCACCAAGCTCGGGCGGCTACACCTTC.

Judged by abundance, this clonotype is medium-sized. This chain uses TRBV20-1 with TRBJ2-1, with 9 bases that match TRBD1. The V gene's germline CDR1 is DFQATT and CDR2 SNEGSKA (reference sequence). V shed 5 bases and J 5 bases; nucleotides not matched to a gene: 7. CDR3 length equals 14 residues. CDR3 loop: CSALTGTGNNEQFF. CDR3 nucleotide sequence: TGCAGTGCTCTAACCGGGACAGGGAACAATGAGCAGTTCTTC.

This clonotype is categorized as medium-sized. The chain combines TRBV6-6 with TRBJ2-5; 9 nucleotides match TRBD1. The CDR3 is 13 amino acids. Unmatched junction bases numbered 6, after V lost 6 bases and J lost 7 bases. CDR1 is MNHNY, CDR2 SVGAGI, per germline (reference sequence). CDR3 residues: CASRDRGPTTQYF. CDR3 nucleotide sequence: TGTGCCAGCAGGGACAGGGGACCCACGACCCAGTACTTC.

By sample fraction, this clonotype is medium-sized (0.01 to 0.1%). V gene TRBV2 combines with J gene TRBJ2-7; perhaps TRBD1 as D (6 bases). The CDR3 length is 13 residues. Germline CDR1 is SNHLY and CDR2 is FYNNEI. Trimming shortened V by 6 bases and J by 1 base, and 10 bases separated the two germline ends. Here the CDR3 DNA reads TGTGCCAGCAGATTACAGGGATCCTACGAGCAGTACTTC. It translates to CASRLQGSYEQYF.

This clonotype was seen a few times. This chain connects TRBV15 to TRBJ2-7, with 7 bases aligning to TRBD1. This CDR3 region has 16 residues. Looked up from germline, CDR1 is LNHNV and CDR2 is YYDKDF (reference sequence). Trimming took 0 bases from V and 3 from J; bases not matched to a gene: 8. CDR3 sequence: CATSRDSGTAGYEQYF. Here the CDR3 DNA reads TGTGCCACCAGCAGAGATTCAGGGACAGCAGGCTACGAGCAGTACTTC. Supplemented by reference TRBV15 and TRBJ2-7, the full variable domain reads DAMVIQNPRYQVTQFGKPVTLSCSQTLNHNVMYWYQQKSSQAPKLLFHYYDKDFNNEADTPDNFQSRRPNTSFCFLDIRSPGLGDTAMYLCATSRDSGTAGYEQYFGPGTRLTVT.

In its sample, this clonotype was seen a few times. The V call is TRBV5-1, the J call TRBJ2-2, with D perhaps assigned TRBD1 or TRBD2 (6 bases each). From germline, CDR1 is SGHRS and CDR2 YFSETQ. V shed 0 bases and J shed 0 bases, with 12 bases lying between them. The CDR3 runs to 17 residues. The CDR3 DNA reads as TGCGCCAGCAGCTTGGTTTCGGAGGGGGCGAACACCGGGGAGCTGTTTTTT. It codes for CASSLVSEGANTGELFF.

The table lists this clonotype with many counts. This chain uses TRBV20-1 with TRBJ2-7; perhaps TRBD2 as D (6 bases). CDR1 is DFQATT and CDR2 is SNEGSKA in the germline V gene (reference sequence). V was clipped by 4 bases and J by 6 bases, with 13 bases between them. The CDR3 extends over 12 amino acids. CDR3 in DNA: TGCAGTGCTACCGCCGGGGGTAGCGAGCAGTACTTC. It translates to CSATAGGSEQYF.

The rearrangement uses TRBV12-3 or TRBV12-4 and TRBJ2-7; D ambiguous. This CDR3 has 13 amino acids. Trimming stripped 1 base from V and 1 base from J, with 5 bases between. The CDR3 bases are TGTGCCAGCAGTTTAGGCGGTTCCTACGAGCAGTACTTC. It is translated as CASSLGGSYEQYF.

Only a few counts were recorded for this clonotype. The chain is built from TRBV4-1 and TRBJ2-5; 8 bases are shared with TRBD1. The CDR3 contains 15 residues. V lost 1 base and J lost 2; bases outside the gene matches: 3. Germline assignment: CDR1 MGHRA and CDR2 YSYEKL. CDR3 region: CASSQGGQAQETQYF. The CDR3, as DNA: TGCGCCAGCAGCCAAGGGGGACAGGCACAAGAGACCCAGTACTTC.

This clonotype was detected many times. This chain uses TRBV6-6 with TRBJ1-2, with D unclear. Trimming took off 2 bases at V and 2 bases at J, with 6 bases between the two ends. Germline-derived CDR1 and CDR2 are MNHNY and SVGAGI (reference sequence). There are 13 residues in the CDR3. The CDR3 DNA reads TGTGCCAGCAGTTACGGGAGGAACTATGGCTACACCTTC. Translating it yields CASSYGRNYGYTF.